This T cell receptor (beta chain) was sequenced during a study of blood T cell repertoires in COVID-19. Across the study: From the United States, Italy and Spain came samples of acute and convalescent COVID-19. The analysed material was cDNA or gDNA that came from T cells, B-cell-depleted T cells, or PBMCs.

The CDR3 sequence is 16 residues long. Germline assignment: CDR1 MDHEN and CDR2 SYDVKM. Trimming stripped 5 bases from V and 4 bases from J, with 18 bases between. In the original workflow: Counts of nucleated cells, estimated from reference gene primer amplification, were obtained. TCRdb's table, derived via immunoSEQ multiplex PCR, lists solely in-frame clones and lacks some. The V and J calls and the clone size are those of that table, but D and trimming were determined from the DNA. This sample yields roughly 44,000 clones, of which roughly 90% are seen a single time; approximately 13% belongs to the top ten.

The sample was peripheral blood. The sequence was obtained from a man older than 75 with acute or convalescent COVID-19. The V gene is TRBV28, the J gene TRBJ1-5, with a possible D match to TRBD1 (5 bases). The CDR3 sequence: CASSVFMGGGNQPQHF. The CDR3 bases are TGTGCCAGCAGTGTCTTCATGGGGGGGGGAAATCAGCCCCAGCATTTT. The full variable domain, its missing parts supplied by reference TRBV28 and TRBJ1-5, is DVKVTQSSRYLVKRTGEKVFLECVQDMDHENMFWYRQDPGLGLRLIYFSYDVKMKEKGDIPEGYSVSREKKERFSLILESASTNQTSMYLCASSVFMGGGNQPQHFGDGTRLSIL.